This T cell receptor beta chain comes out of a study of spatial heterogeneity in lung cancer. Time point denoted: sample taken at primary tumor resection. Researchers sequenced whole RNA taken from tumor, nontumor lung or frozen PBMC without sorting. In this sample, this clonotype turned up a few times. TCRdb called the 5' RACE reads again in MiXCR, with one record for every CDR3 protein. This table holds about 41,000 distinct CDR3 sequences, around 11% found once. CDR3 size: 14 residues. CDR1 LNHDA and CDR2 SQIVND come from the germline V gene (reference sequence). V was clipped by 5 bases and J by 8 bases; unmatched bases: 8.

The receptor's source is a female donor with early-stage non-small cell lung cancer. The genes are TRBV19 and TRBJ2-5; TRBD2 agrees at 10 bases. Material: PBMCs, obtained at surgery. This CDR3 reads CASSPIAGGRTQYF. CDR3 coding DNA: TGTGCCAGTAGTCCGATAGCGGGGGGACGCACCCAGTACTTC.